The entry below gives a single T cell receptor (beta chain) sequence along with its context. Its specificity is not known. This specimen comes from a study of identical twins. The study's findings and limits: With abundant cord blood beta clonotypes, insertions were fewer; memory repertoires showed no such pattern. Invariant populations such as MAIT and iNKT cells could partly muddle zero-insertion analyses.

CDR3 length: 14 residues. The germline CDR1 and CDR2 sequences are SQVTM and ANQGSEA. The V and J ends lost 4 bases and 0 bases respectively, with 10 bases between them. Template switching, a step in the protocol, added a universal primer site, and cDNA carried unique molecular identifiers. TCRdb re-derived calls from the 5' RACE reads in MiXCR, one entry per CDR3 protein. This table has approximately 550,000 distinct CDR3 sequences, approximately 20% appearing once. These data also featured in a second study, about yellow fever vaccine responses in identical twins. From that study: Twins reportedly showed a vaccine T cell response that seemed partly convergent and partly personalized.

The clonotype originates from a woman in her late teens or twenties in good health. The sequenced material came from CD4+ T cells sorted from blood. This chain connects TRBV29-1 to TRBJ2-4; D might be TRBD2 (5 bases). The CDR3 loop is CSVGTPEAKNIQYF. The CDR3, as DNA: TGCAGCGTTGGGACTCCTGAAGCCAAAAACATTCAGTACTTC.